This T cell receptor beta chain was observed in a study of T-cell memory formation after mild COVID-19. TCRdb reanalysed the 5' RACE reads using MiXCR and keeps one entry per CDR3 protein. The repertoire holds more than 110,000 distinct CDR3 sequences, with approximately 25% as singletons. Trimming removed 11 bases from V and 1 base from J, with 14 bases in between. CDR3 length equals 14 residues. Germline assignment: CDR1 SEHNR and CDR2 FQNEAQ (reference sequence). The TCR originated in an adult woman who had mild COVID-19 (a few samples of this study predate the infection). Cell type and time point are not known. The sequenced material came from PBMCs or a T cell subset sorted from them (not recorded which). This rearrangement joins TRBV7-9 to TRBJ2-2, with TRBD2 as a possible D gene (5 bases). Written as DNA, the CDR3 is TGTGCCGGCGAGGGTAGGATGAACACCGGGGAGCTGTTTTTT. It yields the protein CAGEGRMNTGELFF.